This paragraph reports one T cell receptor beta chain. What it recognizes is unknown. ViraFEST expansion of antigen-specific CD4+ T cells with viral peptide pools preceded sequencing. CD4+ T cells were isolated after about nine days of culture. Neither prior SARS-CoV-2 infection nor positive nucleocapsid antibodies were present in the vaccine recipients. The authors replaced half the medium with IL-2 medium on days 3 and 7. The sample is drawn from a study of vaccination effects on CD4 cells after COVID-19. This table comes from immunoSEQ multiplex PCR, and its TCRdb copy is limited to in-frame clones, with some not included. The sample holds about 27,000 clones, over 65% seen once. Germline V gene sequence: CDR1 KGHDR, CDR2 SFDVKD. Between the trimmed V and J ends, which lost 5 bases and 2 bases, there was a span of 14 bases. The CDR3 is 15 amino acids. Overall study findings and caveats: Marked clonal contraction was seen in infection- and vaccine-induced clones late after vaccination. Convalescent patients numbered few in the study; early post-infection timepoints were missing entirely.

The chain employs TRBV24-1 and TRBJ2-5; D may be TRBD1 or TRBD2 (6 bases each). Sample: CD4+ T cells from PBMCs cultured with HCoV-NL63 spike peptides, taken before COVID-19 vaccination. This clonotype originated in a human donor who received a COVID-19 vaccine. The CDR3 protein is CATSAGTQGQETQYF. CDR3 nucleotides: TGTGCCACCAGTGCAGGGACTCAGGGGCAAGAGACCCAGTACTTC.